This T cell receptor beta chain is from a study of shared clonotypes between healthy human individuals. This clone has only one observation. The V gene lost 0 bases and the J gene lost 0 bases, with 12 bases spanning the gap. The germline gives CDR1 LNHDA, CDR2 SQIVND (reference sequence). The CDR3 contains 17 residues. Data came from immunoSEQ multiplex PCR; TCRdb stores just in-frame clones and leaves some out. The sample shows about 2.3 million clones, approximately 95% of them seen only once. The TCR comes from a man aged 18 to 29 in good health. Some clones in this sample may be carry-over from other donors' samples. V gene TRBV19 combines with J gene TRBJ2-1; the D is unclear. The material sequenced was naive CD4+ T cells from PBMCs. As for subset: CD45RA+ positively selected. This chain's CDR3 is CASSIDPGSLSYNEQFF. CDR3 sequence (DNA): TGTGCCAGTAGTATAGATCCGGGCAGCCTCTCCTACAATGAGCAGTTCTTC.